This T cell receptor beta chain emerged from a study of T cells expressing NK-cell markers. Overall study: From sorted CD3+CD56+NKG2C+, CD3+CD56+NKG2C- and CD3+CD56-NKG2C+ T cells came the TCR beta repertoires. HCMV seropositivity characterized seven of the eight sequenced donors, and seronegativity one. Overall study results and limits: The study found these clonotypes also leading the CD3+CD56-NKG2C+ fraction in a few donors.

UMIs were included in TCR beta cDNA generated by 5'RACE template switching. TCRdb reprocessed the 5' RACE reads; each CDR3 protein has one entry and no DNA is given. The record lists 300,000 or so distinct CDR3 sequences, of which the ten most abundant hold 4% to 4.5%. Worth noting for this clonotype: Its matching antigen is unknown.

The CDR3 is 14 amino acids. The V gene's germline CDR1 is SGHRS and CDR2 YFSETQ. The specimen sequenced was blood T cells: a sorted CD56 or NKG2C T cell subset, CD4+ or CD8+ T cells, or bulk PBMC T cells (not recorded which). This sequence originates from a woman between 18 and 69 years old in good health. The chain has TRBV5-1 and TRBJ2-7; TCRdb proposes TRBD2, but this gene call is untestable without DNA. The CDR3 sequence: CASSWTGTSYEQYF.